This record concerns one TCR beta chain sequence. Generation of TCR beta libraries employed quantitative 5'-RACE incorporating molecular barcodes. TCRdb itself ran the 5' RACE reads through MiXCR, one entry per CDR3 protein. The sample records 150,000 to 200,000 distinct CDR3 sequences, about a third being singletons. The data belong to a study of CD8 T cells in ankylosing spondylitis. CDR1 and CDR2 from the germline V gene are SEHNR and FQNEAQ (reference sequence). This CDR3 comprises 15 residues. Deletions cut 5 bases from V and 2 bases from J, with 13 bases between. The source material was synovial fluid, either unsorted or a sorted T cell fraction (not recorded which). The chain recombines TRBV7-9 with TRBJ1-5; possible D gene TRBD1, 6 bases. This receptor was taken from a male donor with ankylosing spondylitis. The CDR3 DNA reads as TGTGCCAGCAGCCTGGACAGTAACGGCAATCAGCCCCAGCATTTT. Amino acids: CASSLDSNGNQPQHF.